This entry features one TCR beta chain sequence. The antigen is unknown. Treatment in this sample: roughly 11-day PBMC culture with coronavirus spike peptide pools or control peptides (ViraFEST assay). Under the ViraFEST approach, antigen-specific T cells were expanded with peptide pools and TCRs subsequently sequenced. The V and J ends lost 1 base and 1 base respectively, with 11 bases between them. Germline V lookup: CDR1 MGHRA, CDR2 YSYEKL. This CDR3 has 15 amino acids. Cultured CD4+ T cell DNA was sequenced using the Oncomine TCR Beta short-read assay. Each CDR3 protein gets one entry after TCRdb re-called the PCR reads with MiXCR. The table has 15,000 to 20,000 distinct CDR3 sequences, 57% seen once. The entry originates in a study of vaccination and CD4 T cells after COVID-19. Study as a whole: Control cultures used a CEFX viral epitope pool, an HIV-1 Nef peptide pool, or no peptide. General study findings and limits: Post-vaccination reactive clonotypes (median roughly 41) did not differ significantly from post-infection (fewer than 24).

The source is a human donor who had recovered from COVID-19. J is TRBJ2-7 and V is TRBV4-1; possibly TRBD2 for D (5 bases). The source material was CD4+ T cells from blood, cultured in vitro. Here the CDR3 reads CASSQARLRSYEQYF. The CDR3 DNA follows: TGCGCCAGCAGCCAAGCGAGACTACGATCCTACGAGCAGTACTTC.